The entry that follows covers one TCR beta chain sequence. What it recognizes is unknown. The sample belongs to a study of PD-1 blockade in classical Hodgkin lymphoma. The time point here: cycle 4 day 1 (C4D1), after more than five weeks of nivolumab. All trial patients relapsed after autologous stem cell transplantation. Here immunoSEQ multiplex PCR was the method, and the copy in TCRdb shows in-frame clones only, minus some. Of tens of thousands of clones listed, around 89% are singletons. Whole-study results and caveats: A significant rise in TCR diversity was seen by C4D1 for CD4+ cells but not for CD8+ cells. Complete responders matched newly diagnosed patients in baseline diversity.

The germline gives CDR1 SGHRS, CDR2 YFSETQ. The CDR3 contains 14 residues. V lost 2 bases to trimming and J lost 8 bases; unmatched junction nucleotides: 4. J is TRBJ1-4 and V is TRBV5-1, with TRBD1 matching over 9 bases. The sequences come from peripheral blood mononuclear cells (PBMCs), collected before the fourth cycle of nivolumab. This sequence originates from a human donor with classical Hodgkin lymphoma. The CDR3 is CASSFGQGLEKLFF. The CDR3 DNA sequence: TGCGCCAGCAGCTTCGGACAGGGGTTGGAAAAACTGTTTTTT.